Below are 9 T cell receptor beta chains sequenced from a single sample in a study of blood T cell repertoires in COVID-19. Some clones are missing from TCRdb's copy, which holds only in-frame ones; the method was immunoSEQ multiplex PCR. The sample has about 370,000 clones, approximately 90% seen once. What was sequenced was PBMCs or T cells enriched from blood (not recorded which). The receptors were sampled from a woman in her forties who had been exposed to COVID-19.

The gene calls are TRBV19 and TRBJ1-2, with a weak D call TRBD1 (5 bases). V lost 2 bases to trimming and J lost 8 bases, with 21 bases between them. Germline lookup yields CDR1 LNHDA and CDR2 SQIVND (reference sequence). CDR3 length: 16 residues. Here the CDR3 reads CASSIPRAGPGSGYTF. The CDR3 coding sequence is TGTGCCAGTAGTATACCTCGGGCAGGGCCCGGATCGGGCTACACCTTC.

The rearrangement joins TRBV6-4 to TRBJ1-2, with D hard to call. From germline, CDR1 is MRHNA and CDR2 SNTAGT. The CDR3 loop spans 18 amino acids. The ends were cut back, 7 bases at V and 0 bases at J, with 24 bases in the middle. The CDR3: CASTDGDPSWVPNYGYTF. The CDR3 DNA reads TGTGCCAGCACCGACGGAGATCCGTCCTGGGTCCCTAACTATGGCTACACCTTC.

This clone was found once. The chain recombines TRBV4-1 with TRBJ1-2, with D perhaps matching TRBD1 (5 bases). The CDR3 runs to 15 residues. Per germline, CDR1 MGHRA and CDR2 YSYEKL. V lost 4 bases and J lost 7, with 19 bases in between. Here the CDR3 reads CASSPSAGRTSGYTF. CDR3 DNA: TGCGCCAGCAGCCCCTCCGCAGGGCGGACTAGTGGCTACACCTTC.

Here the CDR3 DNA reads TGTGCCAGCAGCGCGTCTAGGACTTCGTACAATGAGCAGTTCTTC. Translating gives CASSASRTSYNEQFF. The chain employs TRBV7-3 and TRBJ2-1; maybe TRBD2 (5 bases). CDR3 size: 15 residues. V lost 5 bases, J lost 4 bases, and 15 bases lay in between. Per germline, CDR1 SGHTA and CDR2 FQGTGA.

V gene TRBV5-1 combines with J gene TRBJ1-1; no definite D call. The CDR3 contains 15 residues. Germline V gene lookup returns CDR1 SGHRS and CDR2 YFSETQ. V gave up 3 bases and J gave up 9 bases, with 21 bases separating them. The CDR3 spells CASSWYGVGMLKAFF. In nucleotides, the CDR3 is TGCGCCAGCAGCTGGTACGGGGTCGGGATGTTAAAAGCTTTCTTT.

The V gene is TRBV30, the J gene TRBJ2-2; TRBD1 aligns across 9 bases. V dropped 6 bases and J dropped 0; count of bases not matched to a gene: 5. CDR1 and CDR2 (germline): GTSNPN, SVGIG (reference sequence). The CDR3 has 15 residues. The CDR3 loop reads CACTGGSANTGELFF. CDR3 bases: TGTGCCTGCACAGGGGGCAGCGCGAACACCGGGGAGCTGTTTTTT.

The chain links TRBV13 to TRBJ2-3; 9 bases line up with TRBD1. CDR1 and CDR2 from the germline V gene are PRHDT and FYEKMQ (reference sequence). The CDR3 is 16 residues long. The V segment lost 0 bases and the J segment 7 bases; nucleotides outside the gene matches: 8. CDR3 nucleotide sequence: TGTGCCAGCAGCTTAGGCCCGAGACAGGGGGTCTATACGCAGTATTTT. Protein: CASSLGPRQGVYTQYF.

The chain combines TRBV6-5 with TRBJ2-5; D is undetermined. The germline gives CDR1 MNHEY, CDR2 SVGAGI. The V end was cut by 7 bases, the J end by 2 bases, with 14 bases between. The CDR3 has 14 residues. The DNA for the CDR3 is TGTGCCAGCAAGACGATCCCAGGACAAGAGACCCAGTACTTC. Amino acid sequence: CASKTIPGQETQYF.

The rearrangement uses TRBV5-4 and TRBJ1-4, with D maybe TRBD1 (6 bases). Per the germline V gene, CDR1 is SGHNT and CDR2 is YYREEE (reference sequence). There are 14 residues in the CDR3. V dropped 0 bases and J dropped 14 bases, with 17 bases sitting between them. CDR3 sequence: CASSLGGQGYGLFF. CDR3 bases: TGTGCCAGCAGCTTGGGGGGGCAGGGCTATGGGCTGTTTTTT.